These 24 T cell receptor beta chains came from one sample sequenced in a study of blood T cells in healthy people across ages. Combining a sample-barcoded 5' primer with a J-beta primer mix, a second PCR ran for about 7 to 12 cycles. TCRdb re-derived calls from the 5' RACE reads in MiXCR, one entry per CDR3 protein. The table includes roughly 1,300,000 distinct CDR3 sequences, 59% detected once. The sample was blood. These TCRs come from a young man in good health.

This clonotype was counted between two and nine times. The genes are TRBV12-3 or TRBV12-4 and TRBJ2-5; the D is unclear. Trimming took 4 bases from V and 13 from J, leaving 13 bases between them. The CDR3 runs to 11 residues. The CDR3 is CASSSSDFLYF. The CDR3 DNA sequence: TGTGCCAGCAGTTCCTCTGATTTCTTGTACTTC.

The V call is TRBV20-1, the J call TRBJ2-7, with TRBD2 matching 14 bases. The V gene end was trimmed by 4 bases and the J gene end by 5 bases; junction bases not matched to a gene: 22. The germline CDR1 and CDR2 sequences are DFQATT and SNEGSKA (reference sequence). The CDR3 is made up of 20 amino acids. The CDR3 protein is CSATMIGAGTSGRFSDEQYF. CDR3 nucleotides: TGCAGTGCTACCATGATAGGGGCCGGGACTAGCGGGAGATTTTCCGACGAGCAGTACTTC.

The chain carries TRBV19 and TRBJ2-2; possible D gene TRBD1, 6 bases. The V gene's germline CDR1 is LNHDA and CDR2 SQIVND (reference sequence). This CDR3 is 15 amino acids long. V was cut by 5 bases and J by 3 bases, with 13 bases left in between. The CDR3 region has the DNA TGTGCCAGTAGTCCAGGGGCCCTCGACACCGGGGAGCTGTTTTTT. Translated: CASSPGALDTGELFF.

The V and J genes are TRBV11-2 and TRBJ2-5; 7 bases fit TRBD2. The assigned J gene may be wrong: the sequence end matches TRBJ2-7 better. There are 15 residues in the CDR3. Germline CDR1 SGHAT, CDR2 FQNNGV. CDR3 in amino acids: CASSPATSSLYEQYF. The CDR3 region has the DNA TGTGCCAGCAGCCCAGCGACTAGCAGCCTCTACGAGCAGTACTTC.

V gene TRBV27 combines with J gene TRBJ2-1; 8 bases agree with TRBD2. The CDR3 totals 15 residues. The junction had 4 bases not matched to a gene; V was cut back by 1 base and J by 5 bases. Looked up from germline, CDR1 is MNHEY and CDR2 is SMNVEV (reference sequence). The CDR3 coding sequence is TGTGCCAGCAGTTTATTCGCGGGAGGTGACAATGAGCAGTTCTTC. Its translation: CASSLFAGGDNEQFF.

As to this clonotype: Germline is not matched at one junction end, which may reflect a read error. This chain connects TRBV19 to TRBJ2-1; TRBD2 matches at 10 bases. In germline, CDR1 is LNHDA, CDR2 SQIVND (reference sequence). This CDR3 has 14 amino acids. The CDR3 spells CASNIAGGYNEQFF. The DNA of the CDR3 is TGTGCCAGTAATATAGCGGGAGGCTACAATGAGCAGTTCTTC.

This clonotype appeared a few times. The chain uses TRBV9 and TRBJ1-2, with 10 bases fitting TRBD1. The CDR3 is made up of 15 amino acids. V shed 4 bases and J 4 bases; nucleotides not matched to a gene: 7. Germline V lookup: CDR1 SGDLS, CDR2 YYNGEE. The CDR3 reads CASSSRDRGPYGYTF. The CDR3, as DNA: TGTGCCAGCAGCTCCAGGGACAGGGGACCCTATGGCTACACCTTC. The full variable domain, rest sourced from reference TRBV9 and TRBJ1-2, is DSGVTQTPKHLITATGQRVTLRCSPRSGDLSVYWYQQSLDQGLQFLIQYYNGEERAKGNILERFSAQQFPDLHSELNLSSLELGDSALYFCASSSRDRGPYGYTFGSGTRLTVV.

The chain is built from TRBV7-2 and TRBJ2-7; perhaps D is TRBD1 or TRBD2 (5 bases each). The germline CDR1 and CDR2 sequences are SGHTA and FQGNSA. V lost 5 bases to trimming and J lost 5 bases, with 16 bases between them. This CDR3 region has 14 residues. CDR3 region: CASSTDGTTNEQYF. The CDR3 coding sequence is TGTGCCAGCAGCACCGACGGGACCACTAACGAGCAGTACTTC. Drawing the rest from reference TRBV7-2 and TRBJ2-7, the complete variable domain is GAGVSQSPSNKVTEKGKDVELRCDPISGHTALYWYRQSLGQGLEFLIYFQGNSAPDKSGLPSDRFSAERTGGSVSTLTIQRTQQEDSAVYLCASSTDGTTNEQYFGPGTRLTVT.

CDR3 region: CSASIIRTDINSPLHF. CDR3 nucleotide sequence: TGCAGTGCTAGTATCATCCGGACAGATATTAATTCACCCCTCCACTTT. The rearrangement uses TRBV20-1 and TRBJ1-6; perhaps TRBD1 as D (6 bases). The CDR3 runs to 16 residues. Trimming took 3 bases from V and 6 from J, leaving 18 bases between them. Per germline, CDR1 DFQATT and CDR2 SNEGSKA (reference sequence).

The V and J genes are TRBV5-1 and TRBJ2-7; TRBD1 aligns across 8 bases. Germline CDR1 and CDR2: SGHRS and YFSETQ. Germline trimming cut 2 bases from V and 5 bases from J; bases unmatched to any gene: 3. The CDR3 has 13 amino acids. The CDR3 DNA reads TGCGCCAGCAGCTTCGCAGGGGGCGACGAGCAGTACTTC. This encodes CASSFAGGDEQYF.

The rearrangement links TRBV15 to TRBJ1-1, with D hard to call. CDR3 length equals 13 residues. V was pared by 0 bases and J by 3 bases, with 5 bases between. Germline-derived CDR1 and CDR2 are LNHNV and YYDKDF (reference sequence). CDR3 region: CATSREWDTEAFF. The CDR3 DNA reads as TGTGCCACCAGCAGAGAATGGGACACTGAAGCTTTCTTT.

The rearrangement uses TRBV20-1 and TRBJ1-4, with 7 positions matching TRBD1. Germline V gene data show CDR1 as DFQATT and CDR2 as SNEGSKA (reference sequence). CDR3 length: 13 residues. J gave up 4 bases and V 5 bases, and 4 bases lay outside the gene matches. As DNA, the CDR3 is TGCAGTGCTTTTCAGGGGGGTAATGAAAAACTGTTTTTT. Its protein is CSAFQGGNEKLFF.

This clonotype has a handful of counts. J is TRBJ2-3 and V is TRBV3-1; TRBD1 matches at 8 bases. From germline, CDR1 is LGHDT and CDR2 YNNKEL (reference sequence). The CDR3 runs 15 residues. The trim removed 4 bases at V and 4 bases at J, leaving 7 bases unmatched. The CDR3 loop is CASSRDRGVPDTQYF. In DNA, the CDR3 is TGTGCCAGCAGCCGTGACAGGGGCGTCCCAGATACGCAGTATTTT.

J is TRBJ2-3 and V is TRBV7-2; 7 bases fit TRBD1. Germline CDR1 is SGHTA and CDR2 is FQGNSA. After removal of 5 bases from V and 4 bases from J, the junction contained 6 bases not matched to a gene. The CDR3 has 14 residues. The CDR3 loop reads CASSTPGQSDTQYF. For the CDR3, the DNA is TGTGCCAGCAGCACACCGGGACAGTCAGATACGCAGTATTTT. The full variable domain, rest sourced from reference TRBV7-2 and TRBJ2-3, is GAGVSQSPSNKVTEKGKDVELRCDPISGHTALYWYRQSLGQGLEFLIYFQGNSAPDKSGLPSDRFSAERTGGSVSTLTIQRTQQEDSAVYLCASSTPGQSDTQYFGPGTRLTVL.

This chain connects TRBV12-3 or TRBV12-4 to TRBJ2-1; D uncertain. The V gene lost 5 bases and the J gene lost 9 bases, with 11 bases spanning the gap. The CDR3 has 12 amino acids. The DNA of the CDR3 is TGTGCCAGCAGTCCCCGCGGTCTTGAGCAGTTCTTC. Its protein is CASSPRGLEQFF.

J is TRBJ2-3 and V is TRBV11-2, with 7 bases lining up with TRBD2. J was trimmed by 2 bases and V by 5 bases; bases with no gene match: 10. Germline V gives CDR1 SGHAT, CDR2 FQNNGV. This CDR3 has 16 amino acids. CDR3 region: CASSPRGAGTTDTQYF. As DNA, the CDR3 is TGTGCCAGCAGCCCCCGGGGAGCGGGGACCACAGATACGCAGTATTTT.

This clonotype was found a few times. The chain carries TRBV12-3 or TRBV12-4 and TRBJ2-6; D perhaps matches TRBD1 (5 bases). Between the trimmed V and J ends, which lost 3 bases and 4 bases, there was a span of 10 bases. This CDR3 comprises 15 residues. As DNA, the CDR3 is TGTGCCAGCAGTTTTCTGGGGCTCGGGGCCAACGTCCTGACTTTC. The encoded protein is CASSFLGLGANVLTF.

This chain uses TRBV27 with TRBJ1-1, with a weak D call TRBD1 (6 bases). From germline, CDR1 is MNHEY and CDR2 SMNVEV (reference sequence). The CDR3 is 16 amino acids. The V end lost 5 bases, the J end lost 0 bases, and 16 bases lay between the germline ends. CDR3 residues: CASSPRDMRMNTEAFF. CDR3 DNA: TGTGCCAGCAGTCCCAGGGACATGCGCATGAACACTGAAGCTTTCTTT.

About this clonotype itself: A read error may account for a junction end that differs from germline. J is TRBJ2-1 and V is TRBV20-1; D is unclear. Germline CDR1 and CDR2: DFQATT and SNEGSKA (reference sequence). The CDR3 consists of 15 residues. CDR3 bases: TGCAGTGTTAGAGGTGCGACGCTTCGCCACAATGAGCAGTTCTTC. This sequence encodes CSVRGATLRHNEQFF.

With regard to this clonotype: A read error may be the cause here, since a much bigger clone is one base away. The CDR3 bases are TGTGCCACCAGCAGAGGGTTGGGGGGCGCGGGCTATGGCCACACCTTC. Its protein is CATSRGLGGAGYGHTF. The V gene is TRBV15, the J gene TRBJ1-2; D might be TRBD1 (6 bases). This CDR3 has 16 amino acids. The V gene's germline CDR1 is LNHNV and CDR2 YYDKDF (reference sequence).

The V gene is TRBV7-9, the J gene TRBJ2-1, with D unclear. CDR3 size: 13 residues. Germline loops: CDR1 SEHNR, CDR2 FQNEAQ (reference sequence). V lost 6 bases and J lost 2, with 8 bases in between. In DNA form, the CDR3 reads TGTGCCAGCAGGATCGGTACCTACAATGAGCAGTTCTTC. Translating it yields CASRIGTYNEQFF.

The chain recombines TRBV24-1 with TRBJ2-5, with 7 bases aligning to TRBD1. The CDR3 covers 14 residues. Losses at the gene ends were 2 bases for V and 4 bases for J; bases not matched to a gene: 3. Germline V gene lookup returns CDR1 KGHDR and CDR2 SFDVKD. CDR3 residues: CATSDSWTGETQYF. The CDR3 nucleotides read TGTGCCACCAGTGATTCATGGACAGGAGAGACCCAGTACTTC.

The chain has TRBV5-6 and TRBJ2-1; D assignment may be TRBD1 or TRBD2 (5 bases each). The CDR3 has 11 amino acids. The V end lost 6 bases, the J end lost 10 bases, and 11 bases lay between the germline ends. Germline loops: CDR1 SGHDT, CDR2 YYEEEE. CDR3 in amino acids: CASNSGQEQFF. The CDR3 coding sequence is TGTGCCAGCAACTCGGGGCAGGAGCAGTTCTTC.

V is TRBV5-8 and J is TRBJ1-5; no reliable D call. The ends were cut back, 2 bases at V and 3 bases at J, with 12 bases in the middle. The germline CDR1 and CDR2 sequences are SGHTS and YDEGEE. This CDR3 spans 15 amino acids. Here the CDR3 reads CASSFPDTPNQPQHF. CDR3 in DNA: TGTGCCAGCAGCTTCCCTGACACCCCCAATCAGCCCCAGCATTTT.